Described below is a single T cell receptor (beta chain) sequence and its context. As yet, its antigen is unknown. This record belongs to a study of cytomegalovirus exposure and HLA in healthy donors. The study's findings and limits: Over 150 TCR beta chains were listed as cytomegalovirus-associated. Clonal expansion, a later analysis showed, was greater in HLA-associated TCR beta chains than in equally common others. As was reported, the HLA-A and HLA-B alleles of most subjects were accurately predicted from TCR beta sequences.

The PCR had 60 Vbeta and 13 Jbeta primers. Sequencing was performed with immunoSEQ multiplex PCR; in TCRdb, only in-frame clones are kept and a portion is missing. The data show about 190,000 clones, roughly 80% seen once. Trimming removed 4 bases at V and 1 base at J, with 22 bases between. CDR3 length: 19 amino acids. The germline V gene encodes CDR1 LGHNA and CDR2 YNFKEQ. The J gene is TRBJ2-2, the V gene TRBV4-2; weak D call: TRBD1 (6 bases). This sequence originates from a woman between 18 and 29 years old in good health and CMV-seronegative. Input material: PBMCs. In nucleotides, the CDR3 is TGTGCCAGCAGCCCGACTGGACAGTATTCCTATATGAACACCGGGGAGCTGTTTTTT. Translation: CASSPTGQYSYMNTGELFF.